Sequencing of this TCR beta chain was carried out in a study of T cells in Graves' hyperthyroidism and ophthalmopathy. General study findings and limits: Most expanded thyroid clonotypes above 0.001 recurred in blood.

Researchers amplified the TCR beta CDR3 regions from RNA transcripts. An initial round of RT-PCR targeting the TCR CDR3 relied on the HTBI primer set. TCRdb analysed the multiplex PCR reads with MiXCR anew, one entry per CDR3 protein. The sample has about 350,000 distinct CDR3 sequences, 13% to 15% seen once. A word on this clonotype: Antigen: not known.

The CDR3 consists of 16 residues. The germline V gene encodes CDR1 SGHTA and CDR2 FQGTGA. Trimming removed 2 bases from V and 6 bases from J; junction bases left unmatched: 3. Inclusion characteristics of ophthalmopathy patients comprised a Clinical Activity Score of at least 3, a NOSPECS grade of at least 4, and duration under 3 months. Sequencing used blood. This chain uses TRBV7-3 with TRBJ2-1; TRBD2 aligns across 14 bases. This TCR derives from a woman between 55 and 75 years old with Graves' ophthalmopathy. The CDR3 protein is CASSLEGTSGGNEQFF. The CDR3 nucleotides read TGTGCCAGCAGCTTAGAGGGGACTAGCGGGGGCAATGAGCAGTTCTTC.